This TCR beta chain was recorded in a study of regulatory T cells in long-lasting Graves disease. The time point denotes: newly diagnosed GD, antithyroid drugs for less than 3 months. Extracted PBMC RNA gave rise to the TCR library. The length of the CDR3 is 14 residues. Germline CDR1 SGHTA, CDR2 FQGNSA. J gave up 7 bases and V 6 bases, and 10 bases lay outside the gene matches. Arm-PCR of CDR3 regions and iRepertoire HTBI primers were used to build TCR beta libraries. TCRdb reprocessed the multiplex PCR reads with MiXCR, giving one entry per CDR3 protein. The table lists around 420,000 distinct CDR3 sequences, around 15% of them singletons.

This chain joins TRBV7-2 and TRBJ2-7, with 9 nucleotides matching TRBD2. Sequencing was performed on peripheral blood mononuclear cells (PBMCs), taken at new diagnosis, from a patient treated with antithyroid drugs. The source of this sequence is a female donor with Graves disease. The CDR3 DNA is TGTGCCAGCAGTTTTGTAGCGGGAGACGTAGAGCAGTACTTC. It translates to CASSFVAGDVEQYF. Drawing the rest from reference TRBV7-2 and TRBJ2-7, the complete variable domain is GAGVSQSPSNKVTEKGKDVELRCDPISGHTALYWYRQSLGQGLEFLIYFQGNSAPDKSGLPSDRFSAERTGGSVSTLTIQRTQQEDSAVYLCASSFVAGDVEQYFGPGTRLTVT.